Detailed here is one TCR beta chain. Sequence at one end of the junction differs from germline and may be a read error. This sample was included in a study of blood T cell repertoires in COVID-19. Study at large: COVID-19 samples, acute and convalescent, were from the United States, Italy and Spain. In each case, the material was cDNA or gDNA derived from T cells, B-cell-depleted T cells, or PBMCs.

CDR1 and CDR2 from the germline V gene are KGHSH and LQKENI. CDR3 length: 16 amino acids. Authors' data handling: It was from reference gene primer amplification that nucleated cell counts were estimated. Here immunoSEQ multiplex PCR was the method, and the copy in TCRdb shows in-frame clones only, minus some. D and trimming come from the DNA, and the V and J calls and clone size come from that table. The table records 220,000 or so clones, roughly 84% of them present only once. The chain links TRBV18 to TRBJ2-1; 9 bases are shared with TRBD2. Sequenced input: peripheral blood. The TCR sequence derives from a woman in her thirties who had recovered from COVID-19. For the CDR3, the DNA is TGTGCCAGCTCATCACCTAGCGGGGAGGTTTTCAGTGAGCAGTTCTTC. Its protein is CASSSPSGEVFSEQFF.